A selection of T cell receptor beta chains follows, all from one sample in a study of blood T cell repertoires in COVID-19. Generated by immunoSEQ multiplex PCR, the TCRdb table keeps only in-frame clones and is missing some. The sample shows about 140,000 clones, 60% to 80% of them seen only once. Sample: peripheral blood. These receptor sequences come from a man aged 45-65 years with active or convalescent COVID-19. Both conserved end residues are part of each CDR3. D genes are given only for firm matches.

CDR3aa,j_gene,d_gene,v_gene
CASSRIAGAGADTQYF,TRBJ2-3,TRBD2,TRBV28
CASRSTVNSGANVLTF,TRBJ2-6,.,TRBV10-2
CASSLVVTGQPSGANVLTF,TRBJ2-6,.,TRBV27
CAWSGVGGPFQETQYF,TRBJ2-5,TRBD2,TRBV30
CASSLGLAGSQETQYF,TRBJ2-5,TRBD2,TRBV7-2
CSVAVGDGYGYTF,TRBJ1-2,.,TRBV29-1
CATRSGPSGANVLTF,TRBJ2-6,.,TRBV24-1
CASSPQGVNTEAFF,TRBJ1-1,.,TRBV28
CASSYWRDPYEQYF,TRBJ2-7,.,TRBV6-5
CASSPQTGRYEQYF,TRBJ2-7,.,TRBV7-2
CASSLGDSWSYEQYF,TRBJ2-7,TRBD1,TRBV27
CASSLKGAYGYTF,TRBJ1-2,TRBD1,TRBV12-3/TRBV12-4
CASHRDKGPGANVLTF,TRBJ2-6,.,TRBV28
CASSAGLETTYEQYF,TRBJ2-7,TRBD2,TRBV10-2
CASSQTLGQGITGANVLTF,TRBJ2-6,TRBD1,TRBV4-1
CASSPQAGTTYEQYF,TRBJ2-7,TRBD2,TRBV7-3